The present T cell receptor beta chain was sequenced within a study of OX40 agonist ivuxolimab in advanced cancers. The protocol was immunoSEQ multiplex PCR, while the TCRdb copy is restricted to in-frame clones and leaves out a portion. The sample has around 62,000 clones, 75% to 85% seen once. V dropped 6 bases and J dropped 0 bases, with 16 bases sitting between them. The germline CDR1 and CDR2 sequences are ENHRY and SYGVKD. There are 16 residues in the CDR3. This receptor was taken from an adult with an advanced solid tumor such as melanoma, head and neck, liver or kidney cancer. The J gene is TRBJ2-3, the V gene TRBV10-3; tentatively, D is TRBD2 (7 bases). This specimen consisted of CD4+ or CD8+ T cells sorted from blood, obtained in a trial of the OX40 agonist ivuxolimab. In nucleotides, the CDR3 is TGTGCCATCAGCCGAGGGGGGGATTCTAGCACAGATACGCAGTATTTT. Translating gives CAISRGGDSSTDTQYF.